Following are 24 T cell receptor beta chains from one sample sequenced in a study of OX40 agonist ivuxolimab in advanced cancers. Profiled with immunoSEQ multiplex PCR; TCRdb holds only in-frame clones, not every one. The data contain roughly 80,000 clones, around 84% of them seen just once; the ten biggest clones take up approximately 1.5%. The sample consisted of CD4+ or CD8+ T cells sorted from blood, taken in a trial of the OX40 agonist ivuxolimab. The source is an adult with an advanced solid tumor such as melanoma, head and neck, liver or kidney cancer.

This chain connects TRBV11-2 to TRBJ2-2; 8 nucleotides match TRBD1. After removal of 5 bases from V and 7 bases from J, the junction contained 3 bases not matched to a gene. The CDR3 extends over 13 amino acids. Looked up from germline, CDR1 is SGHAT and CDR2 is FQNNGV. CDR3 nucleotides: TGTGCCAGCAGCCCGACAGGGGTCGGGGAGCTGTTTTTT. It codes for CASSPTGVGELFF. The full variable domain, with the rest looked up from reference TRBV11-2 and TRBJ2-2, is EAGVAQSPRYKIIEKRQSVAFWCNPISGHATLYWYQQILGQGPKLLIQFQNNGVVDDSQLPKDRFSAERLKGVDSTLKIQPAKLEDSAVYLCASSPTGVGELFFGEGSRLTVL.

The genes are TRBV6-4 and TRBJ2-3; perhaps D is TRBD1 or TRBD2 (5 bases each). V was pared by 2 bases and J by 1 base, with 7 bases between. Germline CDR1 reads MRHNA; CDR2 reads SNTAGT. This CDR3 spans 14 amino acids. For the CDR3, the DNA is TGTGCCAGCAGTGACGTGGGGGGCACAGATACGCAGTATTTT. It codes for CASSDVGGTDTQYF.

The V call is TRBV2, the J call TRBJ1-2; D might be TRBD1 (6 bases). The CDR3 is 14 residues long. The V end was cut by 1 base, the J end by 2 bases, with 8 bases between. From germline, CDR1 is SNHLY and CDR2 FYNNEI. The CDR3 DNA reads TGTGCCAGCAGTGAAGAGGGGGTGAACTATGGCTACACCTTC. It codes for CASSEEGVNYGYTF.

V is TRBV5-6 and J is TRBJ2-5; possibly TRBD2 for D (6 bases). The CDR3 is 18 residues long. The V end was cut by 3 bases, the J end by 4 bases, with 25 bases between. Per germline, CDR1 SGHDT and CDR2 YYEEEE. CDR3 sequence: CASSSFLGRGEGGETQYF. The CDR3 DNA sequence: TGTGCCAGCAGCTCTTTTTTGGGTAGGGGAGAGGGAGGAGAGACCCAGTACTTC.

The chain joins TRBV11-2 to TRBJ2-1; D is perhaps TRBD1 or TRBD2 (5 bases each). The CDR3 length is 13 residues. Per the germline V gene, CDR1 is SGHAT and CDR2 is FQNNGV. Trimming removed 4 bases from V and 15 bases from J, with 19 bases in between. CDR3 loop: CASSSLGGPGTFF. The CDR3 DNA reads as TGTGCCAGCAGCTCCTTAGGTGGGCCCGGGACGTTCTTC.

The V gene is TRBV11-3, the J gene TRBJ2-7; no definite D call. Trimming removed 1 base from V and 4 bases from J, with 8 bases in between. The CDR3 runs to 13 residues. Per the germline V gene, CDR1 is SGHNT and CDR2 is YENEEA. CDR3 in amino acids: CASSLGVLYEQYF. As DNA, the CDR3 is TGTGCCAGCAGCTTAGGGGTCTTGTACGAGCAGTACTTC.

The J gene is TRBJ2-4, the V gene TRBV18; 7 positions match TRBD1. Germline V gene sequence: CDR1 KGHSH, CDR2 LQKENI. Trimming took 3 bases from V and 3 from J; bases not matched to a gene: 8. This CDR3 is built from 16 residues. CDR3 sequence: CASSPNRGADKNIQYF. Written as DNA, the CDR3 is TGTGCCAGCTCACCGAACAGGGGCGCTGACAAAAACATTCAGTACTTC.

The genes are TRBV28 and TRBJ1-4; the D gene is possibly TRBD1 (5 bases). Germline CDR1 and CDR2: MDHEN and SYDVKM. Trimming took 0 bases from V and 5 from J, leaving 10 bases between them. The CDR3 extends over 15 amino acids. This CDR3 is CASSLWQGQNEKLFF. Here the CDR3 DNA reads TGTGCCAGCAGTTTATGGCAGGGCCAGAATGAAAAACTGTTTTTT. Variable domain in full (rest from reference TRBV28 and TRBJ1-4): DVKVTQSSRYLVKRTGEKVFLECVQDMDHENMFWYRQDPGLGLRLIYFSYDVKMKEKGDIPEGYSVSREKKERFSLILESASTNQTSMYLCASSLWQGQNEKLFFGSGTQLSVL.

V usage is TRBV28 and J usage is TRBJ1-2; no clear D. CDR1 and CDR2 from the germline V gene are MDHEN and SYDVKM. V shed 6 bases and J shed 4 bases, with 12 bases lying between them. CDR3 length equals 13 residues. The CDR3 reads CASSSSAGYGYTF. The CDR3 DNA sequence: TGTGCCAGCAGCTCCAGCGCGGGCTATGGCTACACCTTC.

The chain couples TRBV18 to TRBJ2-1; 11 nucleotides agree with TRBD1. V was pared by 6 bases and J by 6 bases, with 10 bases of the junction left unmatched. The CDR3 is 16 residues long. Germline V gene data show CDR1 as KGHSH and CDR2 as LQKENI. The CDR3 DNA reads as TGTGCCAGCTCCCCGACCGGGACAGGGGGAAGCAATGAGCAGTTCTTC. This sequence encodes CASSPTGTGGSNEQFF.

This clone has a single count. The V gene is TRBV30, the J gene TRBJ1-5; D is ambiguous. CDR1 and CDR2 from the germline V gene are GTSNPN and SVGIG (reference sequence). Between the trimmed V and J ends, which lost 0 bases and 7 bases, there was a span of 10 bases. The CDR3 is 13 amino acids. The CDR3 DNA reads TGTGCCTGGAGTGTACAAGAGGGCCAGCCCCAGCATTTT. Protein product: CAWSVQEGQPQHF.

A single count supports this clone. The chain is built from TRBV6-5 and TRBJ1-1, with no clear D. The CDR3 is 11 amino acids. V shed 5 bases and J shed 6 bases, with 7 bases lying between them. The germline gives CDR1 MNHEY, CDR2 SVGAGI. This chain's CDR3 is CASSQGAEAFF. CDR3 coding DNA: TGTGCCAGCAGTCAAGGAGCTGAAGCTTTCTTT.

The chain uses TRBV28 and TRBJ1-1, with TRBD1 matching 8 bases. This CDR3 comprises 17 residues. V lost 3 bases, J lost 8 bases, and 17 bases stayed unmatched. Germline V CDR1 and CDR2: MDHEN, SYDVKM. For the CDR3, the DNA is TGTGCCAGCAGTTTTAGGAGGGACCGTTGGACAGGGAAGGAAGCTTTCTTT. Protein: CASSFRRDRWTGKEAFF.

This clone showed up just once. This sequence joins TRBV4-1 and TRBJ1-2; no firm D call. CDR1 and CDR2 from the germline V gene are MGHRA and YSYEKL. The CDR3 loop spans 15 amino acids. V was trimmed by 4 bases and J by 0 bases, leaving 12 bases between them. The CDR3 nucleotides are TGCGCCAGCAGCCCGGTTAAAGGGTCTAACTATGGCTACACCTTC. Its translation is CASSPVKGSNYGYTF.

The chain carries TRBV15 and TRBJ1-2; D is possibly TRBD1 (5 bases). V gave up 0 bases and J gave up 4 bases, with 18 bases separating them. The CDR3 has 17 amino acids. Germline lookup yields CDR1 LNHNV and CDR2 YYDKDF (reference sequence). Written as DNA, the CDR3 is TGTGCCACCAGCAGAGACCTTGGGGGAGGGAACAGCTATGGCTACACCTTC. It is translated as CATSRDLGGGNSYGYTF.

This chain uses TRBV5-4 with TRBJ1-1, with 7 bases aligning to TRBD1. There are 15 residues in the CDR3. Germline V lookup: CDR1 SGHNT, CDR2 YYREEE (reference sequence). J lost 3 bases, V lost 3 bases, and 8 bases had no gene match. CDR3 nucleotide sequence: TGTGCCAGCAGCTACCCTACAGGGGAGGACACTGAAGCTTTCTTT. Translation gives CASSYPTGEDTEAFF.

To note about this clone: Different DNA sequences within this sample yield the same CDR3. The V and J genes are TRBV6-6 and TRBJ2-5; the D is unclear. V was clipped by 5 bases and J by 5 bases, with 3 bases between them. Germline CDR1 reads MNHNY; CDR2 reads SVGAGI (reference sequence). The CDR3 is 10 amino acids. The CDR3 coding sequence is TGTGCCAGCAGTCGGGAGACCCAGTACTTC. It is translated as CASSRETQYF.

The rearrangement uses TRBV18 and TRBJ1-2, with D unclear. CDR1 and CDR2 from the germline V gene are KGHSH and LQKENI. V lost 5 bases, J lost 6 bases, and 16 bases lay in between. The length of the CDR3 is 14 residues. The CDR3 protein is CASSVGLSGDGYTF. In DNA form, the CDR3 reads TGTGCCAGCTCAGTAGGCCTTTCGGGCGATGGCTACACCTTC.

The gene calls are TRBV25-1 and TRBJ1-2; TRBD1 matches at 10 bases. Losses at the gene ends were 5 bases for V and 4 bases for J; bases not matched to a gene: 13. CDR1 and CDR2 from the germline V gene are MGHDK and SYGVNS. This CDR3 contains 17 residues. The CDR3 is CASSKMGGTGARYGYTF. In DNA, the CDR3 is TGTGCCAGCAGTAAGATGGGTGGGACAGGGGCCCGCTATGGCTACACCTTC.

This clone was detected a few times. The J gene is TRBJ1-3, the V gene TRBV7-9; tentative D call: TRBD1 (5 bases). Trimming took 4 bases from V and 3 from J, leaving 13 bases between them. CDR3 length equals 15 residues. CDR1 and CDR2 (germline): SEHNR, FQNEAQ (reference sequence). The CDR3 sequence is CASSSFRDGGNTIYF. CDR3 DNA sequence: TGTGCCAGCAGCTCTTTCCGGGACGGTGGAAACACCATATATTTT.

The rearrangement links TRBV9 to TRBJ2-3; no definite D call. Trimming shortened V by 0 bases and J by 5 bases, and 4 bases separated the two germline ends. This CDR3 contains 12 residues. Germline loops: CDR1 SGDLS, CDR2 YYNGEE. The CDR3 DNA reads TGTGCCAGCAGCGTAGAGCGAGATACGCAGTATTTT. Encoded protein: CASSVERDTQYF.

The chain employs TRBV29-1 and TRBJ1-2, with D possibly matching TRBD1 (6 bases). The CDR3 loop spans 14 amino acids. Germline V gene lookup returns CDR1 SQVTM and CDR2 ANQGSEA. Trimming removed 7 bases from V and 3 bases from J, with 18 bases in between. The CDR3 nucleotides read TGCAGCGCCGCGGGAGAGGGGGGTCACTATGGCTACACCTTC. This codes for CSAAGEGGHYGYTF.

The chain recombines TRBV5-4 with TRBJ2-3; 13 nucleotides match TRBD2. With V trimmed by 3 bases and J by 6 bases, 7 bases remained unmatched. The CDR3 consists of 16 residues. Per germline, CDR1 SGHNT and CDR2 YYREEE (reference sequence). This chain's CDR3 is CASSSGLAGAGDTQYF. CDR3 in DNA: TGTGCCAGCAGCTCAGGACTAGCGGGGGCAGGGGATACGCAGTATTTT.

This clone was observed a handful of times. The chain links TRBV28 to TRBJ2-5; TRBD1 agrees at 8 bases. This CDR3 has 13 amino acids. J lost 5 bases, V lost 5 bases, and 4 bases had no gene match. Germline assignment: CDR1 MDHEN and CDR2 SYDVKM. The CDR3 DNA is TGTGCCAGCAGTCGGACAGGGTTGGAGACCCAGTACTTC. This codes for CASSRTGLETQYF. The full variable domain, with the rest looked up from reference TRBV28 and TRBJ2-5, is DVKVTQSSRYLVKRTGEKVFLECVQDMDHENMFWYRQDPGLGLRLIYFSYDVKMKEKGDIPEGYSVSREKKERFSLILESASTNQTSMYLCASSRTGLETQYFGPGTRLLVL.